This record concerns one TCR beta chain sequence. Germline CDR1 reads MNHEY; CDR2 reads SVGAGI. The CDR3 totals 14 residues. The ends were cut back, 6 bases at V and 6 bases at J, with 15 bases in the middle. This record belongs to a study of T cell changes during pregnancy in multiple sclerosis. Generated by immunoSEQ multiplex PCR, the TCRdb table keeps only in-frame clones and is missing some. In the table there are around 77,000 clones, around 90% of which are singletons. This TCR was recovered from a female donor with multiple sclerosis, enrolled in a pregnancy study. V and J are TRBV6-5 and TRBJ2-1; possible D gene TRBD2, 6 bases. The sequences come from peripheral blood, collected in the third trimester of pregnancy. The DNA for the CDR3 is TGTGCCAGCAGCCGGAGGGCTGGGGGCAATGAGCAGTTCTTC. It is translated as CASSRRAGGNEQFF.